The 21 T cell receptor beta chains below come from one sample, sequenced in a study of graft-versus-host responses after intestinal transplantation. These TCRs' antigens remain unknown. Produced via immunoSEQ multiplex PCR; TCRdb's table is partial and in-frame only. Altogether some 90,000 clones are present, just under 95% being singletons, with the ten largest covering roughly 0.43%. This sample comprised unstimulated CD8+ T cells sorted from spleen or lymph node cells, obtained before transplant. The receptors shown here come from a human donor who was the organ donor for an intestinal transplant.

The J gene is TRBJ1-5, the V gene TRBV19, with 11 bases lining up with TRBD1. With V trimmed by 4 bases and J by 4 bases, 3 bases remained unmatched. Germline loops: CDR1 LNHDA, CDR2 SQIVND (reference sequence). This CDR3 is 15 amino acids long. This CDR3 is CASSTRDRGNQPQHF. CDR3 in DNA: TGTGCCAGTAGTACCCGGGACAGGGGGAATCAGCCCCAGCATTTT.

J is TRBJ2-7 and V is TRBV5-5, with TRBD1 matching over 7 bases. Germline-derived CDR1 and CDR2 are SGHKS and YYEKEE (reference sequence). This CDR3 has 18 residues. The J segment lost 4 bases and the V segment lost 4 bases, leaving 20 bases of the junction unmatched. The CDR3 loop is CASSAPGQSSGHFYEQYF. The CDR3 bases are TGTGCCAGCAGCGCGCCGGGACAGTCATCAGGGCATTTTTACGAGCAGTACTTC.

The chain recombines TRBV11-2 with TRBJ2-3; 9 bases align to TRBD2. Germline V gives CDR1 SGHAT, CDR2 FQNNGV. V shed 3 bases, J shed 5 bases, and the junction held 6 bases outside the gene matches. This CDR3 is 15 amino acids long. CDR3 bases: TGTGCCAGCAGCTTGAGTGGTAGCGGGGGAGATACGCAGTATTTT. Translating it yields CASSLSGSGGDTQYF.

J is TRBJ2-1 and V is TRBV28; 9 nucleotides align to TRBD2. This CDR3 spans 16 amino acids. Germline loops: CDR1 MDHEN, CDR2 SYDVKM. The junction had 9 bases not matched to a gene; V was cut back by 5 bases and J by 4 bases. The CDR3 nucleotides read TGTGCCAGCAGTCCGCTAGGAGCGGGGGGATACAATGAGCAGTTCTTC. Its translation is CASSPLGAGGYNEQFF.

The gene calls are TRBV7-3 and TRBJ1-1, with D possibly TRBD1 on 5 matching bases. The CDR3 consists of 13 residues. The V end lost 5 bases, the J end lost 6 bases, and 13 bases lay between the germline ends. The germline V gene has CDR1 SGHTA and CDR2 FQGTGA. CDR3 bases: TGTGCCAGCAGCGCCAGGGTTGGAGCTGAAGCTTTCTTT. It specifies CASSARVGAEAFF.

CDR3 sequence: CASSLLAGGQNEQFF. CDR3 nucleotides: TGCGCCAGCAGCCTTCTAGCGGGGGGGCAGAATGAGCAGTTCTTC. J is TRBJ2-1 and V is TRBV4-1; TRBD2 matches at 12 bases. Germline V gene sequence: CDR1 MGHRA, CDR2 YSYEKL. The CDR3 consists of 15 residues. V dropped 4 bases and J dropped 7; count of bases not matched to a gene: 5.

The chain recombines TRBV27 with TRBJ1-2, with TRBD1 matching 10 bases. V was clipped by 0 bases and J by 4 bases; unmatched bases: 11. CDR1 and CDR2 from the germline V gene are MNHEY and SMNVEV (reference sequence). This CDR3 region has 18 residues. DNA of the CDR3: TGTGCCAGCAGTTTATCCACGGGACAGGGGATTCGAGGCTATGGCTACACCTTC. It yields the protein CASSLSTGQGIRGYGYTF.

This clone came up once. This chain connects TRBV9 to TRBJ2-7, with TRBD2 identical over 8 bases. Germline loops: CDR1 SGDLS, CDR2 YYNGEE. V lost 3 bases, J lost 0 bases, and 2 bases stayed unmatched. The CDR3 has 14 residues. CDR3 DNA: TGTGCCAGCAGCGCAGGGACTAGCTCCTACGAGCAGTACTTC. Translated: CASSAGTSSYEQYF.

On this clone: The same CDR3 can be traced to other DNA sequences in this sample. The genes are TRBV19 and TRBJ1-6; D remains ambiguous. This CDR3 is built from 14 residues. Between the trimmed V and J ends, which lost 3 bases and 7 bases, there was a span of 10 bases. The germline V gene has CDR1 LNHDA and CDR2 SQIVND (reference sequence). In DNA, the CDR3 is TGTGCCAGTAGTATGACGGGTGGCAATTCACCCCTCCACTTT. This gives the protein CASSMTGGNSPLHF.

The gene calls are TRBV4-3 and TRBJ1-1; no firm D call. The CDR3 has 16 amino acids. The germline V gene has CDR1 LGHNA and CDR2 YSLEER. With 0 bases removed from V and 3 bases from J, the gap between germline ends came to 14 bases. CDR3 sequence: CASSQDSPWQDTEAFF. In DNA, the CDR3 is TGCGCCAGCAGCCAAGATTCCCCGTGGCAGGACACTGAAGCTTTCTTT.

This chain joins TRBV4-3 and TRBJ1-1, with D possibly being TRBD1 (5 bases). The CDR3 length is 14 residues. Trimming cost V 1 base and J 7 bases, with 13 bases left between them. Germline CDR1 LGHNA, CDR2 YSLEER. This CDR3 is CASSQGRGGDEAFF. Here the CDR3 DNA reads TGCGCCAGCAGCCAAGGTAGGGGAGGAGATGAAGCTTTCTTT.

The rearrangement uses TRBV7-9 and TRBJ2-5, with TRBD2 matching over 8 bases. Germline V lookup: CDR1 SEHNR, CDR2 FQNEAQ (reference sequence). This CDR3 has 15 residues. V gave up 1 base and J gave up 4 bases; unmatched junction bases: 5. Here the CDR3 reads CASSLGASGLETQYF. The CDR3 DNA sequence: TGTGCCAGCAGCTTAGGAGCTAGCGGGTTAGAGACCCAGTACTTC.

The V call is TRBV6-6, the J call TRBJ2-1; tentative D call: TRBD2 (6 bases). Per germline, CDR1 MNHNY and CDR2 SVGAGI (reference sequence). The length of the CDR3 is 13 residues. In nucleotides, the CDR3 is TGTGCTACCGCCGGGGGTCGTTACAATGAGCAGTTCTTC. This gives the protein CATAGGRYNEQFF.

V and J are TRBV28 and TRBJ2-5, with a possible D match to TRBD2 (5 bases). V lost 1 base and J lost 4, with 10 bases in between. The germline CDR1 and CDR2 sequences are MDHEN and SYDVKM. The CDR3 is 14 residues long. The CDR3 reads CASSLFQEGETQYF. The CDR3 DNA reads TGTGCCAGCAGTTTATTTCAAGAGGGAGAGACCCAGTACTTC.

The rearrangement links TRBV9 to TRBJ2-6; 7 bases match TRBD1. With V trimmed by 0 bases and J by 2 bases, 11 bases remained unmatched. The CDR3 is made up of 19 amino acids. Germline V gene sequence: CDR1 SGDLS, CDR2 YYNGEE. For the CDR3, the DNA is TGTGCCAGCAGCGTAGGACAGGGTAAGGGGTGCCCTGGGGCCAACGTCCTGACTTTC. It is translated as CASSVGQGKGCPGANVLTF.

The chain carries TRBV4-2 and TRBJ2-7; 10 bases are shared with TRBD2. Losses at the gene ends were 1 base for V and 7 bases for J; bases not matched to a gene: 4. The CDR3 spans 14 residues. Germline V lookup: CDR1 LGHNA, CDR2 YNFKEQ. Here the CDR3 DNA reads TGTGCCAGCAGCCAAGGTCCTAGCGGGGGTGAGCAGTACTTC. Protein sequence: CASSQGPSGGEQYF.

This sequence joins TRBV9 and TRBJ2-5; 8 nucleotides line up with TRBD1. This CDR3 is built from 12 residues. V shed 3 bases, J shed 9 bases, and the junction held 4 bases outside the gene matches. CDR1 is SGDLS, CDR2 YYNGEE, per germline. CDR3 coding DNA: TGTGCCAGCAGCGAGGGACAGGTGCCCCAGTACTTC. It translates to CASSEGQVPQYF.

The V call is TRBV10-3, the J call TRBJ1-1, with D perhaps TRBD1 (5 bases). With 1 base removed from V and 0 bases from J, the gap between germline ends came to 9 bases. Per germline, CDR1 ENHRY and CDR2 SYGVKD. The CDR3 contains 15 residues. CDR3 coding DNA: TGTGCCATCAGTGAGTGGGGGGTGGTGAACACTGAAGCTTTCTTT. Residues: CAISEWGVVNTEAFF.

The V gene is TRBV4-3, the J gene TRBJ2-4; 12 bases line up with TRBD2. The CDR3 spans 16 residues. Germline V gene sequence: CDR1 LGHNA, CDR2 YSLEER. Germline trimming cut 2 bases from V and 6 bases from J; bases unmatched to any gene: 5. The CDR3 protein is CASSQILAGGGNIQYF. CDR3 DNA: TGCGCCAGCAGCCAAATACTAGCGGGGGGTGGAAACATTCAGTACTTC.

V is TRBV19 and J is TRBJ1-1, with 9 bases matching TRBD1. This CDR3 is 15 amino acids long. V shed 3 bases and J 3 bases; nucleotides not matched to a gene: 5. Germline CDR1 is LNHDA and CDR2 is SQIVND (reference sequence). The CDR3 DNA sequence: TGTGCCAGTAGTATCCTGACAGGGGGTTACACTGAAGCTTTCTTT. Its translation is CASSILTGGYTEAFF.

The chain carries TRBV20-1 and TRBJ2-7; D gene ambiguous. V lost 0 bases, J lost 3 bases, and 3 bases lay in between. The germline V gene has CDR1 DFQATT and CDR2 SNEGSKA (reference sequence). The CDR3 has 11 residues. The CDR3 DNA reads TGCAGTGCTAGAGATTACTACGAGCAGTACTTC. Protein sequence: CSARDYYEQYF.